This T cell receptor (beta chain) derives from a study of CXCR3-negative and CXCR3-positive naive CD8 T cells. Study context: Roughly 1.5 +/- 0.3 million TRB reads came from each library, giving some 150 million in total. Study results and caveats: Naive subsets displayed similar surface CD5, and TCR strength was inferred from TRB CDR3 properties. Diversity ran similarly high across both naive subsets but far lower in memory CD8+ cells. Both naive subsets, CXCR3-negative and CXCR3-positive, displayed similar TRBV-TRBJ usage, unlike memory cells.

UMI-labeled 5' RACE TRB cDNA libraries were prepared from the cells. TCRdb derives one entry per CDR3 protein from the 5' RACE reads, leaving out DNA. The sample table sets out roughly 48,000 distinct CDR3 sequences. A note on this clonotype: Its target is unknown.

The CDR3 is made up of 17 amino acids. Germline assignment: CDR1 SEHNR and CDR2 FQNEAQ (reference sequence). The chain carries TRBV7-9 and TRBJ2-2; TCRdb's assignment of TRBD2 cannot be checked, as there is no DNA. Sample: memory CD8+ T cells from blood. This clonotype was obtained from a human donor in good health. Some clones in this sample may be carry-over from other donors' samples. CDR3: CASSPGLAGDRPGELFF.